The 30 T cell receptor beta chains below come from one sample, sequenced in a study of T cell changes during pregnancy in multiple sclerosis. Only in-frame clones appear in the TCRdb table, and some are missing; sequencing was by immunoSEQ multiplex PCR. Here the sample spans tens of thousands of clones, approximately 94% being singletons. Sequenced material: CD4+ T cells from peripheral blood mononuclear cells, taken after pregnancy. These receptors all come from a female donor with multiple sclerosis, enrolled in a pregnancy study.

This chain links TRBV7-9 with TRBJ1-5; D uncertain. CDR3 length equals 12 residues. Germline V gene lookup returns CDR1 SEHNR and CDR2 FQNEAQ (reference sequence). V was trimmed by 9 bases and J by 0 bases, leaving 6 bases between them. The CDR3: CASQNSNQPQHF. In DNA form, the CDR3 reads TGTGCCAGTCAGAATAGCAATCAGCCCCAGCATTTT.

There are a few counts of this clone. The rearrangement joins TRBV12-5 to TRBJ1-5; D may be TRBD1 (5 bases). With 0 bases removed from V and 5 bases from J, the gap between germline ends came to 17 bases. Germline V gives CDR1 LGHNT, CDR2 FRNRAP. The CDR3 has 17 amino acids. The CDR3 DNA sequence: TGTGCTAGTGGTTTGGTACTGGGCAGGGCCCAAGATCAGCCCCAGCATTTT. Encoded protein: CASGLVLGRAQDQPQHF.

J is TRBJ2-5 and V is TRBV10-1; 10 bases are shared with TRBD1. Germline values: CDR1 WNHNN, CDR2 SYGVQD (reference sequence). This CDR3 comprises 14 residues. Trimming cost V 10 bases and J 1 base; bases outside gene matches: 6. CDR3 loop: CAKRDRGGQETQYF. DNA for the CDR3: TGCGCCAAACGGGACAGGGGAGGCCAAGAGACCCAGTACTTC.

V usage is TRBV11-2 and J usage is TRBJ1-6, with TRBD1 matching 9 bases. The CDR3 is made up of 17 amino acids. Trimming removed 1 base from V and 10 bases from J; junction bases left unmatched: 11. Germline CDR1 and CDR2: SGHAT and FQNNGV. This CDR3 is CASSLAPGQGGLSPLHF. CDR3 in DNA: TGTGCCAGCAGCTTAGCGCCGGGACAGGGCGGACTATCACCCCTCCACTTT.

The CDR3 coding sequence is TGTGCCAGCAGTTACTCTACCGGAGATCAGCCCCAGCATTTT. Translation: CASSYSTGDQPQHF. The rearrangement joins TRBV6-5 to TRBJ1-5; D ambiguous. V was cut by 0 bases and J by 5 bases, with 8 bases left in between. Germline values: CDR1 MNHEY, CDR2 SVGAGI. The CDR3 length is 14 residues.

This chain uses TRBV15 with TRBJ2-1; 9 bases are a match to TRBD2. The V gene end was trimmed by 8 bases and the J gene end by 2 bases; junction bases not matched to a gene: 7. CDR3 length: 15 amino acids. Germline V gene sequence: CDR1 LNHNV, CDR2 YYDKDF (reference sequence). The CDR3 sequence: CATAARGGTYNEQFF. CDR3 nucleotide sequence: TGTGCCACCGCAGCGCGGGGGGGCACCTACAATGAGCAGTTCTTC.

V is TRBV20-1 and J is TRBJ1-2; possible D gene TRBD1, 6 bases. The V gene's germline CDR1 is DFQATT and CDR2 SNEGSKA (reference sequence). The CDR3 spans 11 residues. CDR3 DNA sequence: TGCAACGAATCTAGGGGGTTTCGCTACACCTTC. Translation: CNESRGFRYTF.

The chain carries TRBV19 and TRBJ1-5, with TRBD1 matching over 9 bases. The germline V gene encodes CDR1 LNHDA and CDR2 SQIVND (reference sequence). The CDR3 spans 20 residues. Germline trimming cut 5 bases from V and 1 base from J; bases unmatched to any gene: 18. The DNA for the CDR3 is TGTGCCAGTAGTCTTCGTCACAGGGGGCGAAATGAGTGGAGCAATCAGCCCCAGCATTTT. Residues: CASSLRHRGRNEWSNQPQHF.

The genes are TRBV28 and TRBJ1-5, with a weak D call TRBD1 (6 bases). The germline V gene has CDR1 MDHEN and CDR2 SYDVKM. Trimming took off 6 bases at V and 0 bases at J, with 18 bases between the two ends. CDR3 length: 17 amino acids. CDR3 DNA sequence: TGTGCCAGCAGCCCTTCCCAGGGGATAGTTAGCAATCAGCCCCAGCATTTT. Amino acid sequence: CASSPSQGIVSNQPQHF. Full variable domain (missing parts from reference TRBV28 and TRBJ1-5): DVKVTQSSRYLVKRTGEKVFLECVQDMDHENMFWYRQDPGLGLRLIYFSYDVKMKEKGDIPEGYSVSREKKERFSLILESASTNQTSMYLCASSPSQGIVSNQPQHFGDGTRLSIL.

This clone was found once. J is TRBJ1-2 and V is TRBV5-6; TRBD1 might be the D (5 bases). CDR3 length: 15 residues. V was shortened by 1 base and J by 4 bases, with 14 bases between the two germline ends. Per germline, CDR1 SGHDT and CDR2 YYEEEE. This CDR3 is CASSLNWGDSYGYTF. CDR3 sequence (DNA): TGTGCCAGCAGCTTGAATTGGGGGGATTCCTATGGCTACACCTTC.

CDR3 nucleotide sequence: TGTGCCAGCTCACTTACAGGGCGCTCGAGAGGTGGCTACACCTTC. Amino acids: CASSLTGRSRGGYTF. This chain joins TRBV18 and TRBJ1-2; D may be TRBD1 (6 bases). This CDR3 spans 15 amino acids. The germline V gene has CDR1 KGHSH and CDR2 LQKENI. V dropped 4 bases and J dropped 7 bases, with 19 bases sitting between them.

The V call is TRBV5-1, the J call TRBJ2-3, with D unresolved. This CDR3 comprises 14 residues. CDR1 is SGHRS and CDR2 is YFSETQ in the germline V gene. With 4 bases removed from V and 1 base from J, the gap between germline ends came to 10 bases. The CDR3 sequence is CASSPPSGTDTQYF. DNA for the CDR3: TGCGCCAGCAGCCCACCCTCGGGCACAGATACGCAGTATTTT.

The V gene is TRBV6-5, the J gene TRBJ1-2; a weak D match, TRBD1 (5 bases). This CDR3 contains 13 residues. V was cut by 6 bases and J by 10 bases, with 18 bases left in between. Germline CDR1 and CDR2: MNHEY and SVGAGI. CDR3 residues: CASRGPMGGSYTF. CDR3 in DNA: TGTGCCAGCAGGGGGCCCATGGGGGGTTCCTACACCTTC.

The V and J genes are TRBV18 and TRBJ2-7, with TRBD1 identical over 10 bases. J lost 5 bases, V lost 3 bases, and 10 bases had no gene match. The CDR3 consists of 16 residues. Germline-derived CDR1 and CDR2 are KGHSH and LQKENI. The CDR3 loop reads CASSPTAGQGDHEQYF. The CDR3 DNA sequence: TGTGCCAGCTCACCCACGGCCGGACAGGGGGACCACGAGCAGTACTTC.

The gene calls are TRBV6-5 and TRBJ1-2; no clear D. This CDR3 comprises 13 residues. Germline V gene sequence: CDR1 MNHEY, CDR2 SVGAGI. Trimming took off 6 bases at V and 2 bases at J, with 10 bases between the two ends. The CDR3 DNA follows: TGTGCCAGCAGGGTCCCAGGAAACTATGGCTACACCTTC. As protein: CASRVPGNYGYTF.

In its sample, this clone was seen a few times. The CDR3: CASSNGPDGYTF. DNA for the CDR3: TGTGCCAGCAGTAATGGGCCTGACGGCTACACCTTC. This rearrangement joins TRBV2 to TRBJ1-2; D remains ambiguous. The V gene lost 5 bases and the J gene lost 8 bases, with 12 bases spanning the gap. The germline V gene has CDR1 SNHLY and CDR2 FYNNEI. The length of the CDR3 is 12 residues.

The sample holds one count of this clone. DNA of the CDR3: TGTGCCAGCAGCTTGGGGGCAGCCAATTCACCCCTCCACTTT. Its translation: CASSLGAANSPLHF. The chain has TRBV5-6 and TRBJ1-6; D uncertain. CDR1 and CDR2 (germline): SGHDT, YYEEEE. The V and J ends lost 0 bases and 7 bases respectively, with 8 bases between them. This CDR3 region has 14 residues.

The gene calls are TRBV4-1 and TRBJ1-1, with D possibly TRBD1 on 5 matching bases. V lost 1 base and J 1 base, leaving 10 bases between the germline ends. Germline V gene sequence: CDR1 MGHRA, CDR2 YSYEKL. CDR3 length: 15 amino acids. Here the CDR3 DNA reads TGCGCCAGCAGCCAAGTTTCAACAGGGAACACTGAAGCTTTCTTT. Amino acid sequence: CASSQVSTGNTEAFF.

This clone was seen just once. This sequence joins TRBV11-2 and TRBJ1-1, with D possibly being TRBD1 (5 bases). CDR1 is SGHAT, CDR2 FQNNGV, per germline. This CDR3 region has 16 residues. Trimming took off 5 bases at V and 0 bases at J, with 16 bases between the two ends. The CDR3 DNA follows: TGTGCCAGCAGCCCCTCCGGGGGGTACATGAACACTGAAGCTTTCTTT. Translated, it gives CASSPSGGYMNTEAFF.

The rearrangement uses TRBV5-1 and TRBJ2-1; TRBD2 aligns across 8 bases. The germline CDR1 and CDR2 sequences are SGHRS and YFSETQ. The CDR3 is 14 amino acids. Trimming at V came to 3 bases and at J to 6 bases, leaving 5 bases not matched to a gene. The CDR3 is CASSSPGGSNEQFF. CDR3 nucleotide sequence: TGCGCCAGCAGCTCGCCGGGGGGGAGCAATGAGCAGTTCTTC.

The CDR3 sequence is CASSLQEPNYGYTF. Written as DNA, the CDR3 is TGTGCCAGCAGTTTGCAGGAACCAAACTATGGCTACACCTTC. This sequence joins TRBV28 and TRBJ1-2; D remains unclear. Germline V gene sequence: CDR1 MDHEN, CDR2 SYDVKM. Trimming cost V 3 bases and J 2 bases, with 10 bases left between them. CDR3 size: 14 residues.

This clone was counted a single time. This chain joins TRBV5-6 and TRBJ2-7; weak D call: TRBD2 (5 bases). Germline CDR1 is SGHDT and CDR2 is YYEEEE. The CDR3 has 13 residues. V was trimmed by 4 bases and J by 6 bases, leaving 14 bases between them. For the CDR3, the DNA is TGTGCCAGCAGCCCCCGGCCCCGGGGCGAGCAGTACTTC. This translates into CASSPRPRGEQYF.

The rearrangement links TRBV7-3 to TRBJ1-6, with D possibly matching TRBD1 (6 bases). Germline lookup yields CDR1 SGHTA and CDR2 FQGTGA. The CDR3 extends over 12 amino acids. Trimming stripped 2 bases from V and 13 bases from J, with 9 bases between. In nucleotides, the CDR3 is TGTGCCAGCAGCTTAGGCAGGGGCCCCCTCCACTTT. Encoded protein: CASSLGRGPLHF. The variable domain in full, with the rest retrieved from reference TRBV7-3 and TRBJ1-6, is GAGVSQTPSNKVTEKGKYVELRCDPISGHTALYWYRQSLGQGPEFLIYFQGTGAADDSGLPNDRFFAVRPEGSVSTLKIQRTERGDSAVYLCASSLGRGPLHFGNGTRLTVT.

DNA of the CDR3: TGCAGCGTTGTCTTCCCTGCGGGACAAGAGACCCAGTACTTC. It codes for CSVVFPAGQETQYF. The chain recombines TRBV29-1 with TRBJ2-5; tentative D call: TRBD2 (6 bases). From germline, CDR1 is SQVTM and CDR2 ANQGSEA. Between the trimmed V and J ends, which lost 4 bases and 2 bases, there was a span of 14 bases. The CDR3 totals 14 residues. Complete variable domain (other parts from reference TRBV29-1 and TRBJ2-5): SAVISQKPSRDICQRGTSLTIQCQVDSQVTMMFWYRQQPGQSLTLIATANQGSEATYESGFVIDKFPISRPNLTFSTLTVSNMSPEDSSIYLCSVVFPAGQETQYFGPGTRLLVL.

V and J are TRBV6-6 and TRBJ1-3; 10 nucleotides agree with TRBD1. Losses at the gene ends were 2 bases for V and 7 bases for J; bases not matched to a gene: 5. The length of the CDR3 is 15 residues. Germline CDR1 and CDR2: MNHNY and SVGAGI (reference sequence). DNA for the CDR3: TGTGCCAGCAGTTACCCGGGACAGGGGACGAACACCATATATTTT. Its protein is CASSYPGQGTNTIYF.

The chain couples TRBV10-3 to TRBJ2-7; D might be TRBD1 (5 bases). Per germline, CDR1 ENHRY and CDR2 SYGVKD. CDR3 length: 15 residues. V was clipped by 0 bases and J by 4 bases, with 13 bases between them. CDR3 in amino acids: CAISESDQGKYEQYF. The CDR3 coding sequence is TGTGCCATCAGTGAGTCGGACCAGGGAAAGTACGAGCAGTACTTC.

CDR3 coding DNA: TGTGCCACCAGGCAGACTTACACTGAAGCTTTCTTT. It encodes CATRQTYTEAFF. V and J are TRBV6-1 and TRBJ1-1; D not certain. Germline V gene sequence: CDR1 MNHNS, CDR2 SASEGT. V lost 10 bases, J lost 3 bases, and 12 bases lay in between. The CDR3 extends over 12 amino acids.

The V call is TRBV15, the J call TRBJ1-5; no definite D call. With 0 bases removed from V and 0 bases from J, the gap between germline ends came to 9 bases. The CDR3 contains 16 residues. The V gene's germline CDR1 is LNHNV and CDR2 YYDKDF (reference sequence). In DNA form, the CDR3 reads TGTGCCACCAGCAGAGATCTAGGTTATAGCAATCAGCCCCAGCATTTT. Its protein product is CATSRDLGYSNQPQHF.

This chain connects TRBV9 to TRBJ2-1; TRBD2 matches 9 bases. Trimming at V came to 0 bases and at J to 7 bases, leaving 8 bases not matched to a gene. This CDR3 spans 16 amino acids. CDR1 and CDR2 from the germline V gene are SGDLS and YYNGEE. The CDR3 reads CASSVEAGGLRNEQFF. Written as DNA, the CDR3 is TGTGCCAGCAGCGTAGAGGCGGGGGGGCTCCGGAATGAGCAGTTCTTC.

This rearrangement joins TRBV14 to TRBJ1-2; 12 nucleotides align to TRBD1. This CDR3 spans 16 amino acids. Germline assignment: CDR1 SGHDN and CDR2 FVKESK. Germline trimming cut 8 bases from V and 8 bases from J; bases unmatched to any gene: 15. The CDR3 sequence is CASGFSGTGGARGYTF. The CDR3 DNA is TGTGCCAGCGGCTTCAGCGGGACAGGGGGCGCACGGGGCTACACCTTC.